This entry lists 13 T cell receptor beta chains sequenced from one sample in a study of CD8 T cells in Susac syndrome. When the RNA was reverse transcribed, random hexamers were used with an input of about 0.45 to 1 ug. TCRdb ran MiXCR on the immunoSEQ multiplex PCR reads and lists one entry per CDR3 protein. The table has 120,000 or so distinct CDR3 sequences, about 95% seen once. Sequenced sample: CD4+ T cells from PBMCs. The receptor set was obtained from a human donor in good health.

The table lists this clonotype with a count of one. The CDR3 DNA sequence: TGCAGTGCTCCCAAGACTAGCGGTAGGAATGAGCAGTTCTTC. This translates into CSAPKTSGRNEQFF. V and J are TRBV20-1 and TRBJ2-1; 9 nucleotides line up with TRBD2. Germline lookup yields CDR1 DFQATT and CDR2 SNEGSKA (reference sequence). The CDR3 runs 14 residues. The ends lost 5 bases at V and 7 bases at J; junction bases unmatched: 9.

DNA for the CDR3: TGTGCCACCAGCAGGGGGGGGCTGGTTGATGCTTTCTTT. Its protein is CATSRGGLVDAFF. The chain uses TRBV15 and TRBJ1-1; D is perhaps TRBD1 (6 bases). Germline loops: CDR1 LNHNV, CDR2 YYDKDF (reference sequence). The CDR3 consists of 13 residues. V was pared by 3 bases and J by 11 bases, with 16 bases between.

This chain connects TRBV28 to TRBJ2-7; 7 bases align to TRBD1. V shed 6 bases, J shed 2 bases, and the junction held 10 bases outside the gene matches. The CDR3 contains 15 residues. Germline-derived CDR1 and CDR2 are MDHEN and SYDVKM. CDR3 DNA sequence: TGTGCCAGCAGGGATCAACGGACAGGTCCCTACGAGCAGTACTTC. The encoded protein is CASRDQRTGPYEQYF.

The V gene is TRBV5-1, the J gene TRBJ2-1, with 8 bases lining up with TRBD2. The CDR3 sequence is 15 residues long. Trimming took 5 bases from V and 6 from J; bases not matched to a gene: 10. CDR1 and CDR2 from the germline V gene are SGHRS and YFSETQ. The CDR3 protein is CASSTSGSGANEQFF. The CDR3 DNA is TGCGCCAGCAGTACGAGCGGGAGTGGGGCCAATGAGCAGTTCTTC.

V usage is TRBV24-1 and J usage is TRBJ2-7; 8 bases agree with TRBD1. V dropped 1 base and J dropped 1; count of bases not matched to a gene: 2. The CDR3 covers 15 residues. Germline CDR1 reads KGHDR; CDR2 reads SFDVKD. Here the CDR3 reads CATSDFTGGSYEQYF. The CDR3 DNA reads TGTGCCACCAGTGATTTCACAGGGGGATCCTACGAGCAGTACTTC.

This chain joins TRBV7-9 and TRBJ2-7; D may be TRBD1 (6 bases). The CDR3 length is 14 residues. The germline V gene encodes CDR1 SEHNR and CDR2 FQNEAQ (reference sequence). The V and J ends lost 5 bases and 3 bases respectively, with 14 bases between them. The CDR3 DNA follows: TGTGCCAGCAGCCCTGGACAGACCTTCTACGAGCAGTACTTC. Translation: CASSPGQTFYEQYF. The full variable domain, rest sourced from reference TRBV7-9 and TRBJ2-7, is DTGVSQNPRHKITKRGQNVTFRCDPISEHNRLYWYRQTLGQGPEFLTYFQNEAQLEKSRLLSDRFSAERPKGSFSTLEIQRTEQGDSAMYLCASSPGQTFYEQYFGPGTRLTVT.

The rearrangement joins TRBV19 to TRBJ2-7, with 9 bases aligning to TRBD1. The CDR3 runs 14 residues. Germline V gene sequence: CDR1 LNHDA, CDR2 SQIVND (reference sequence). The junction had 6 bases not matched to a gene; V was cut back by 6 bases and J by 3 bases. The CDR3, as DNA: TGTGCCAGTAGCCACAGGGGGCGCGTCTACGAGCAGTACTTC. Protein: CASSHRGRVYEQYF.

A few counts support this clonotype. The chain recombines TRBV13 with TRBJ2-7, with 11 bases matching TRBD2. From germline, CDR1 is PRHDT and CDR2 FYEKMQ (reference sequence). The CDR3 is made up of 14 amino acids. V was clipped by 6 bases and J by 2 bases; unmatched bases: 3. CDR3: CASSLTSGTYEQYF. In nucleotides, the CDR3 is TGTGCCAGCAGTTTGACTAGCGGGACCTACGAGCAGTACTTC.

The V call is TRBV5-1, the J call TRBJ2-7, with D unresolved. V dropped 0 bases and J dropped 3 bases, with 7 bases sitting between them. Germline V CDR1 and CDR2: SGHRS, YFSETQ. CDR3 length: 13 residues. CDR3 DNA: TGCGCCAGCAGCTTGGCCCTGGGCTACGAGCAGTACTTC. Protein: CASSLALGYEQYF.

This rearrangement joins TRBV2 to TRBJ2-1, with 11 bases lining up with TRBD2. Germline V CDR1 and CDR2: SNHLY, FYNNEI. The CDR3 consists of 15 residues. With 6 bases clipped from V and 3 bases from J, the junction kept 4 bases outside the gene matches. CDR3 bases: TGTGCCAGCAGCCGACTAGCGGGGCACTACAATGAGCAGTTCTTC. This translates into CASSRLAGHYNEQFF.

V and J are TRBV3-1 and TRBJ2-7; D is unclear. V was clipped by 2 bases and J by 4 bases, with 12 bases between them. This CDR3 comprises 14 residues. Per the germline V gene, CDR1 is LGHDT and CDR2 is YNNKEL (reference sequence). CDR3 in amino acids: CASSQRLVRYEQYF. CDR3 in DNA: TGTGCCAGCAGCCAAAGGCTAGTACGGTACGAGCAGTACTTC.

V and J are TRBV7-9 and TRBJ2-1, with no clear D. This CDR3 region has 11 residues. Germline lookup yields CDR1 SEHNR and CDR2 FQNEAQ (reference sequence). V was pared by 1 base and J by 12 bases, with 7 bases between. CDR3 sequence (DNA): TGTGCCAGCAGCTTAGGGCGTACGCAGTTCTTC. Its translation: CASSLGRTQFF.

The chain has TRBV29-1 and TRBJ2-7, with 11 bases that match TRBD1. The CDR3 loop spans 14 amino acids. The V segment lost 2 bases and the J segment 4 bases; nucleotides outside the gene matches: 4. Germline V gives CDR1 SQVTM, CDR2 ANQGSEA. The CDR3 region has the DNA TGCAGCGTTGAAACCGGGACAGGGGGTTACGAGCAGTACTTC. Encoded protein: CSVETGTGGYEQYF.